This passage covers 23 T cell receptor beta chains from one sample sequenced in a study of Ad26.COV2.S vaccination and SARS-CoV-2 variants. Sample treatment: roughly 20 received Ad26.COV2.S at low or high dose, single or two shots; 5 received placebo; per-sample allocation not given. After the first vaccine or placebo injection, samples were drawn on day 63. Libraries were prepared by immunoSEQ multiplex PCR; TCRdb keeps only in-frame clonotypes and omits some of them. This table has 300,000 to 500,000 clones, 88% appearing once. This material consisted of peripheral blood, taken in a trial of Ad26.COV2.S vaccine versus placebo. These TCRs come from a person aged 18-65 years who received the Ad26.COV2.S COVID-19 vaccine or a placebo.

The rearrangement links TRBV7-2 to TRBJ2-3; a weak D match, TRBD1 (6 bases). Germline V gene data show CDR1 as SGHTA and CDR2 as FQGNSA. This CDR3 is 16 amino acids long. Trimming stripped 1 base from V and 3 bases from J, with 14 bases between. In DNA form, the CDR3 reads TGTGCCAGCAGCTTAGACAGGGTTGAAGGGACAGATACGCAGTATTTT. Its translation is CASSLDRVEGTDTQYF. Supplemented by reference TRBV7-2 and TRBJ2-3, the full variable domain reads GAGVSQSPSNKVTEKGKDVELRCDPISGHTALYWYRQSLGQGLEFLIYFQGNSAPDKSGLPSDRFSAERTGGSVSTLTIQRTQQEDSAVYLCASSLDRVEGTDTQYFGPGTRLTVL.

V gene TRBV18 combines with J gene TRBJ2-3, with 8 nucleotides matching TRBD2. CDR3 length equals 15 residues. The germline V gene has CDR1 KGHSH and CDR2 LQKENI. The V and J ends lost 2 bases and 6 bases, in that order; junction bases with no gene match: 7. Here the CDR3 reads CASSPFQGLVDTQYF. CDR3 in DNA: TGTGCCAGCTCACCATTTCAGGGACTAGTCGATACGCAGTATTTT.

The chain joins TRBV4-1 to TRBJ1-2, with a weak D call TRBD1 (6 bases). This CDR3 has 15 residues. CDR1 MGHRA and CDR2 YSYEKL come from the germline V gene. The ends were cut back, 2 bases at V and 4 bases at J, with 14 bases in the middle. CDR3 region: CASSQYQGKVYGYTF. The CDR3 nucleotides read TGCGCCAGCAGCCAATATCAGGGGAAGGTCTATGGCTACACCTTC.

The rearrangement uses TRBV4-1 and TRBJ2-7; TRBD1 might be the D (5 bases). Germline loops: CDR1 MGHRA, CDR2 YSYEKL. The CDR3 runs 15 residues. With 1 base removed from V and 0 bases from J, the gap between germline ends came to 10 bases. DNA for the CDR3: TGCGCCAGCAGCCAAGCACAGGAAATCTCCTACGAGCAGTACTTC. Amino acid sequence: CASSQAQEISYEQYF.

In its sample, this clone was seen once. The V and J genes are TRBV25-1 and TRBJ2-6; D ambiguous. The V and J ends lost 5 bases and 0 bases respectively, with 8 bases between them. CDR1 MGHDK and CDR2 SYGVNS come from the germline V gene. The CDR3 is 15 amino acids. CDR3 coding DNA: TGTGCCAGCAGTCGGTGGGACTCTGGGGCCAACGTCCTGACTTTC. Translated, it gives CASSRWDSGANVLTF.

The V and J genes are TRBV4-3 and TRBJ2-3; D is ambiguous. Trimming took 4 bases from V and 1 from J, leaving 6 bases between them. Germline V gives CDR1 LGHNA, CDR2 YSLEER. This CDR3 region has 13 residues. The CDR3 here is CASSLSGTDTQYF. For the CDR3, the DNA is TGCGCCAGCAGCCTAAGTGGCACAGATACGCAGTATTTT.

This clone was counted a single time. The rearrangement uses TRBV19 and TRBJ2-5; D is possibly TRBD2 (5 bases). CDR1 and CDR2 from the germline V gene are LNHDA and SQIVND (reference sequence). V lost 4 bases and J lost 7, with 13 bases in between. There are 13 residues in the CDR3. Written as DNA, the CDR3 is TGTGCCAGTAGTAGTGAGGGAACGGGGACCCAGTACTTC. It codes for CASSSEGTGTQYF.

The chain links TRBV7-9 to TRBJ2-3; 10 nucleotides match TRBD1. The J segment lost 1 base and the V segment lost 5 bases, leaving 6 bases of the junction unmatched. The CDR3 contains 16 residues. Germline V gene data show CDR1 as SEHNR and CDR2 as FQNEAQ (reference sequence). In DNA form, the CDR3 reads TGTGCCAGCAGCAAAACCGGGACAGGGGGCACAGATACGCAGTATTTT. Translating gives CASSKTGTGGTDTQYF. The entire variable domain, with the rest obtained from reference TRBV7-9 and TRBJ2-3, is as follows: DTGVSQNPRHKITKRGQNVTFRCDPISEHNRLYWYRQTLGQGPEFLTYFQNEAQLEKSRLLSDRFSAERPKGSFSTLEIQRTEQGDSAMYLCASSKTGTGGTDTQYFGPGTRLTVL.

V usage is TRBV5-1 and J usage is TRBJ2-5; D unresolved. In germline, CDR1 is SGHRS, CDR2 YFSETQ. The ends were cut back, 4 bases at V and 3 bases at J, with 7 bases in the middle. CDR3 size: 12 residues. The CDR3 coding sequence is TGCGCCAGCAGCCAAACGAAAGAGACCCAGTACTTC. Translated: CASSQTKETQYF.

Here the CDR3 reads CASSLETTYGYTF. The CDR3 DNA reads as TGTGCCAGCAGTTTAGAGACCACCTATGGCTACACCTTC. V is TRBV6-6 and J is TRBJ1-2; no clear D gene. Germline V gene lookup returns CDR1 MNHNY and CDR2 SVGAGI (reference sequence). V shed 4 bases and J shed 4 bases, with 10 bases lying between them. This CDR3 has 13 residues.

The chain has TRBV6-2 or TRBV6-3 and TRBJ2-1; TRBD2 matches at 9 bases. The CDR3 loop spans 14 amino acids. The V gene end was trimmed by 2 bases and the J gene end by 6 bases; junction bases not matched to a gene: 2. Germline V gene sequence: CDR1 MNHEY, CDR2 SVGEGT. CDR3 DNA sequence: TGTGCCAGCAGTTACGGCGGGGGGGCCAATGAGCAGTTCTTC. Protein product: CASSYGGGANEQFF.

This clone was seen once. CDR3 in DNA: TGTGCCGCGGTCACAGACCTGCGACACACCATATATTTT. It is translated as CAAVTDLRHTIYF. The rearrangement links TRBV6-5 to TRBJ1-3; no clear D. The V and J ends lost 11 bases and 8 bases respectively, with 19 bases between them. This CDR3 has 13 residues. CDR1 and CDR2 from the germline V gene are MNHEY and SVGAGI.

This clone was counted once. The chain combines TRBV10-3 with TRBJ1-2; maybe TRBD1 (6 bases). The V end was cut by 11 bases, the J end by 8 bases, with 12 bases between. The germline V gene encodes CDR1 ENHRY and CDR2 SYGVKD. The CDR3 is 10 residues long. DNA for the CDR3: TGTGCCGTTCGGGGGCCGGGCTACACCTTC. This sequence encodes CAVRGPGYTF.

V usage is TRBV7-9 and J usage is TRBJ2-5, with no clear D. The V gene lost 1 base and the J gene lost 7 bases, with 13 bases spanning the gap. The CDR3 length is 14 residues. In germline, CDR1 is SEHNR, CDR2 FQNEAQ (reference sequence). The CDR3: CASSLDGARLTQYF. The CDR3 DNA follows: TGTGCCAGCAGCTTAGACGGAGCTCGTCTGACCCAGTACTTC.

The CDR3 DNA follows: TGTGCCAGCAGCTTATGGCAGGGACTCAATCAGCCCCAGCATTTT. Its protein product is CASSLWQGLNQPQHF. The V and J genes are TRBV7-6 and TRBJ1-5, with D possibly TRBD1 on 5 matching bases. Germline CDR1 is SGHVS and CDR2 is FNYEAQ. V was cut by 2 bases and J by 3 bases, with 11 bases left in between. This CDR3 comprises 15 residues.

Only one count was recorded for this clone. The V gene is TRBV13, the J gene TRBJ2-5; 7 nucleotides match TRBD2. CDR3 size: 15 residues. With 5 bases clipped from V and 0 bases from J, the junction kept 6 bases outside the gene matches. The germline V gene has CDR1 PRHDT and CDR2 FYEKMQ (reference sequence). The chain's CDR3 is CASSLQRGHQETQYF. The CDR3 coding sequence is TGTGCCAGCAGCCTGCAGCGGGGCCACCAAGAGACCCAGTACTTC.

The chain joins TRBV2 to TRBJ1-4; the D is unclear. The germline V gene encodes CDR1 SNHLY and CDR2 FYNNEI. Trimming removed 6 bases from V and 8 bases from J, with 10 bases in between. The CDR3 is 12 amino acids. Written as DNA, the CDR3 is TGTGCCAGCAGATCCGGGTACGAAAAACTGTTTTTT. Translated: CASRSGYEKLFF.

J is TRBJ1-1 and V is TRBV18; tentative D call: TRBD1 (6 bases). V was shortened by 4 bases and J by 1 base, with 13 bases between the two germline ends. The germline V gene has CDR1 KGHSH and CDR2 LQKENI. CDR3 size: 15 residues. CDR3 bases: TGTGCCAGCTCACGTCGGACAGCGAGGAACACTGAAGCTTTCTTT. It translates to CASSRRTARNTEAFF.

This sequence joins TRBV7-9 and TRBJ2-7; maybe TRBD1 (6 bases). The germline V and J ends were trimmed by 4 bases and 3 bases, with 16 bases remaining between them. The CDR3 runs 15 residues. Per germline, CDR1 SEHNR and CDR2 FQNEAQ (reference sequence). The CDR3 reads CASSSTTGTYYEQYF. CDR3 bases: TGTGCCAGCAGCTCCACTACCGGGACATACTACGAGCAGTACTTC. Full variable domain (rest looked up from reference TRBV7-9 and TRBJ2-7): DTGVSQNPRHKITKRGQNVTFRCDPISEHNRLYWYRQTLGQGPEFLTYFQNEAQLEKSRLLSDRFSAERPKGSFSTLEIQRTEQGDSAMYLCASSSTTGTYYEQYFGPGTRLTVT.

The chain is built from TRBV6-5 and TRBJ1-1, with D tentatively TRBD1 (5 bases). V was cut by 7 bases and J by 0 bases, with 9 bases left in between. Germline V gene lookup returns CDR1 MNHEY and CDR2 SVGAGI. CDR3 length: 13 residues. CDR3 sequence (DNA): TGTGCCAGCACGGACACCATGAACACTGAAGCTTTCTTT. Protein sequence: CASTDTMNTEAFF.

The CDR3 nucleotides are TGTGCCAGCATCCGCCCGGACAAGGTGAATGAAAAACTGTTTTTT. Its protein is CASIRPDKVNEKLFF. The chain joins TRBV2 to TRBJ1-4; D possibly corresponds to TRBD1 (5 bases). Germline V gives CDR1 SNHLY, CDR2 FYNNEI. V gave up 7 bases and J gave up 5 bases, with 17 bases separating them. The CDR3 sequence is 15 residues long.

V gene TRBV4-2 combines with J gene TRBJ1-6; D is ambiguous. The germline gives CDR1 LGHNA, CDR2 YNFKEQ. CDR3 size: 15 residues. V was cut by 3 bases and J by 8 bases, with 14 bases left in between. CDR3 protein: CASSHGGGTDSPLHF. CDR3 DNA sequence: TGTGCCAGCAGCCACGGCGGCGGAACAGATTCACCCCTCCACTTT.

The chain employs TRBV5-4 and TRBJ2-3, with D possibly matching TRBD2 (6 bases). CDR1 SGHNT and CDR2 YYREEE come from the germline V gene (reference sequence). The CDR3 contains 16 residues. The V gene lost 0 bases and the J gene lost 2 bases, with 13 bases spanning the gap. The CDR3 protein is CASSLGGTLYTDTQYF. The CDR3 region has the DNA TGTGCCAGCAGCTTGGGGGGGACTCTCTACACAGATACGCAGTATTTT.